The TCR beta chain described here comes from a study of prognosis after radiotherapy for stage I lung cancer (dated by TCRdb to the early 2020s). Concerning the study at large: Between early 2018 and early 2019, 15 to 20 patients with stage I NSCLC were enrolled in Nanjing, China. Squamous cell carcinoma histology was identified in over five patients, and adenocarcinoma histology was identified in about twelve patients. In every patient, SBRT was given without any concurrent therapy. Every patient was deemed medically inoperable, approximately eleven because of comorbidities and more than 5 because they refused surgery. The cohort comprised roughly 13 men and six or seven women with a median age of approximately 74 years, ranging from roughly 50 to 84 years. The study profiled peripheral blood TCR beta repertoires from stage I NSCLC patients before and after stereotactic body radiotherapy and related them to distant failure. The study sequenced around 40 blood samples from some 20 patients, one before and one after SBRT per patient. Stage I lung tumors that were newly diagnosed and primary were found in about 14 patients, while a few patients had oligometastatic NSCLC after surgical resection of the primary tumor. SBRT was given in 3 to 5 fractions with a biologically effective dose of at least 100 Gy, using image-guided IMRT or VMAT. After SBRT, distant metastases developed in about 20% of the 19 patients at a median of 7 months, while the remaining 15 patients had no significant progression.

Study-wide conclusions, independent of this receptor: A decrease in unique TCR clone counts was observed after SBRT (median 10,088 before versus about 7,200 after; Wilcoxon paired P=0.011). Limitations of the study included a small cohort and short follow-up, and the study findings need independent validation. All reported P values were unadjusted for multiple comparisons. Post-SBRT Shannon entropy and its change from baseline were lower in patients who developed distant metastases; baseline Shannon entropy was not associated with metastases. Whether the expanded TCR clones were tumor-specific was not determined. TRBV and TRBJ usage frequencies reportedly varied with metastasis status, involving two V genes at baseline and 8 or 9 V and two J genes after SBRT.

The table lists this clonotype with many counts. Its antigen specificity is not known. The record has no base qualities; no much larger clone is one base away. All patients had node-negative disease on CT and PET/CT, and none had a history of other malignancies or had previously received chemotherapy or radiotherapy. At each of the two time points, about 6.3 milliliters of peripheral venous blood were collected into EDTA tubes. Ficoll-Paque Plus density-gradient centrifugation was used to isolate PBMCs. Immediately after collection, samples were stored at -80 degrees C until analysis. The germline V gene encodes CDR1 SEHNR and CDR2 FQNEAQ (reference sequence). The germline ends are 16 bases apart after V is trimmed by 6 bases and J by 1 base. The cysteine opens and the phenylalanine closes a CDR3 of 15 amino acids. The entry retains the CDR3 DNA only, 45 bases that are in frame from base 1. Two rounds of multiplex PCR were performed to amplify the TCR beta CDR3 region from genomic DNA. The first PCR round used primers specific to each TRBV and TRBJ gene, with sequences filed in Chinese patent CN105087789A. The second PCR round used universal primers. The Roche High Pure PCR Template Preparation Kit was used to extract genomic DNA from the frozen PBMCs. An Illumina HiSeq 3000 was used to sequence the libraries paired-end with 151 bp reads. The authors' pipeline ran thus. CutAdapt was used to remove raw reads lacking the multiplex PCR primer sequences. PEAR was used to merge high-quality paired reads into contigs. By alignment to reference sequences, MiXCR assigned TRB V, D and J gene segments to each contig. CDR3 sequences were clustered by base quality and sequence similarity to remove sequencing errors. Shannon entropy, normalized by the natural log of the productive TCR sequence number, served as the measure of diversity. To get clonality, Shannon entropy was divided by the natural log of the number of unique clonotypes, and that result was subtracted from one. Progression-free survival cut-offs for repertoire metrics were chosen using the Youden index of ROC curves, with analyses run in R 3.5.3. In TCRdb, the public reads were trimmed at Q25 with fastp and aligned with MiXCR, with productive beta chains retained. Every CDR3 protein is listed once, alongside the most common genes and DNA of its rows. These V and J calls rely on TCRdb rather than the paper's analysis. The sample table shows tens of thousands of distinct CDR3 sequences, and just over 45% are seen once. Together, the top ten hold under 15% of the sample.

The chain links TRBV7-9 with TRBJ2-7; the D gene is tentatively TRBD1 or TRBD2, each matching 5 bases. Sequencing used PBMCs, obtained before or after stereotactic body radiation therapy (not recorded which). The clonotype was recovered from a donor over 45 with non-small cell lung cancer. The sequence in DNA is TGTGCCAGCAGTCCTCCGGGACCCCCGTCCTACGAGCAGTACTTC. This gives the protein CASSPPGPPSYEQYF. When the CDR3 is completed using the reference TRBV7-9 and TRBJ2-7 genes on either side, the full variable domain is DTGVSQNPRHKITKRGQNVTFRCDPISEHNRLYWYRQTLGQGPEFLTYFQNEAQLEKSRLLSDRFSAERPKGSFSTLEIQRTEQGDSAMYLCASSPPGPPSYEQYFGPGTRLTVT.